The entry below gives a single T cell receptor (beta chain) sequence along with its context. Its specificity is not known. Via MiXCR, TCRdb re-called the 5' RACE reads, giving one row per CDR3 protein. The table records some 1,700,000 distinct CDR3 sequences, around 33% of them present only once. This entry comes from a study of identical twins. This CDR3 region has 12 residues. CDR1 DFQATT and CDR2 SNEGSKA come from the germline V gene (reference sequence). Trimming shortened V by 0 bases and J by 15 bases, and 15 bases separated the two germline ends. Study observations and caveats: The models gave estimates that fell short of the out-of-frame TCR alpha sharing seen in monozygotic twins.

The sequencing sample was made of cord blood. The V and J genes are TRBV20-1 and TRBJ2-1; D remains unclear. This TCR was recovered from a newborn girl in good health. The CDR3 DNA reads TGCAGTGCTAGAGATGGTCCAATCTCTGGGTTCTTC. This encodes CSARDGPISGFF.